Below, 8 T cell receptor beta chains from the same sample are listed, as sequenced in a study of blood T cells in healthy people across ages. Sample-barcoded 5' priming and a J-beta primer mix drove a second PCR of 7 to 11 cycles. TCRdb redid the calling of the 5' RACE reads with MiXCR, one entry per CDR3 protein. The repertoire consists of 950,000 to 1,200,000 distinct CDR3 sequences, with less than 45% occurring once and the leading ten covering about 12%. The sample consisted of blood. All receptors come from a man aged 18 to 29 in good health.

This clonotype appeared a few times. The V and J genes are TRBV20-1 and TRBJ1-2, with 8 bases lining up with TRBD1. The CDR3 totals 13 residues. Germline V gives CDR1 DFQATT, CDR2 SNEGSKA (reference sequence). The junction had 10 bases not matched to a gene; V was cut back by 6 bases and J by 7 bases. Written as DNA, the CDR3 is TGCAGTGCGATAGGGACAGGCTCTGGTGGCTACACCTTC. Translation: CSAIGTGSGGYTF.

The V call is TRBV20-1, the J call TRBJ1-5; 7 nucleotides match TRBD1. This CDR3 is built from 15 residues. The ends lost 3 bases at V and 3 bases at J; junction bases unmatched: 8. Germline values: CDR1 DFQATT, CDR2 SNEGSKA (reference sequence). CDR3 residues: CSASLRDSYNQPQHF. DNA of the CDR3: TGCAGTGCTAGCCTTCGGGACAGCTACAATCAGCCCCAGCATTTT.

The chain employs TRBV4-2 and TRBJ2-3; tentative D call: TRBD1 (5 bases). Deletions cut 2 bases from V and 1 base from J, with 16 bases between. The CDR3 runs 17 residues. Germline CDR1 is LGHNA and CDR2 is YNFKEQ. CDR3 region: CASSQIPSGRGTDTQYF. The CDR3 region has the DNA TGTGCCAGCAGCCAAATACCCTCAGGGCGCGGCACAGATACGCAGTATTTT.

This clonotype has just a few counts. No DNA is shown, since the ends of the CDR3 on it are uncertain; the CDR3 is the one TCRdb lists. This sequence joins TRBV28 and TRBJ1-2; the table calls TRBD1, which could not be checked here. CDR1 is MDHEN and CDR2 is SYDVKM in the germline V gene. The CDR3 spans 14 amino acids, including both terminal residues. CDR3 amino acids: CASSSSTEYYGYTF.

This clonotype was found a few times. V and J are TRBV12-3 or TRBV12-4 and TRBJ1-4; TRBD1 agrees at 7 bases. The CDR3 consists of 14 residues. The V gene end was trimmed by 6 bases and the J gene end by 13 bases; junction bases not matched to a gene: 14. The CDR3 loop is CASRIQGVRKGLFF. The CDR3 DNA reads as TGTGCCAGCAGGATCCAGGGGGTTAGGAAAGGACTGTTTTTT.

The gene calls are TRBV5-1 and TRBJ2-3, with a weak D call TRBD1 (5 bases). The CDR3 sequence is 17 residues long. The germline V gene has CDR1 SGHRS and CDR2 YFSETQ. V lost 4 bases and J lost 4, with 22 bases in between. The CDR3 protein is CASSPDPRDRSADTQYF. As DNA, the CDR3 is TGCGCCAGCAGCCCCGACCCCAGGGATAGGTCTGCAGATACGCAGTATTTT. Using reference TRBV5-1 and TRBJ2-3 for the parts outside the CDR3, the full variable domain is KAGVTQTPRYLIKTRGQQVTLSCSPISGHRSVSWYQQTPGQGLQFLFEYFSETQRNKGNFPGRFSGRQFSNSRSEMNVSTLELGDSALYLCASSPDPRDRSADTQYFGPGTRLTVL.

There are a few counts of this clonotype. This chain joins TRBV20-1 and TRBJ2-3; D perhaps matches TRBD2 (5 bases). Trimming cost V 4 bases and J 1 base, with 15 bases left between them. The CDR3 length is 15 residues. Germline V lookup: CDR1 DFQATT, CDR2 SNEGSKA (reference sequence). CDR3 protein: CSANSPDGGTDTQYF. In nucleotides, the CDR3 is TGCAGTGCTAACTCCCCCGACGGGGGCACAGATACGCAGTATTTT.

This clonotype was seen more than once but under ten times. The chain recombines TRBV12-3 or TRBV12-4 with TRBJ2-5; D unclear. TRBJ2-7 explains the end of the DNA better; the J call may be wrong. This CDR3 region has 15 residues. Written as DNA, the CDR3 is TGTGCCAGCAGTTGGGCTTACAGCCCACGGGACGAGCAGTACTTC. Protein product: CASSWAYSPRDEQYF.